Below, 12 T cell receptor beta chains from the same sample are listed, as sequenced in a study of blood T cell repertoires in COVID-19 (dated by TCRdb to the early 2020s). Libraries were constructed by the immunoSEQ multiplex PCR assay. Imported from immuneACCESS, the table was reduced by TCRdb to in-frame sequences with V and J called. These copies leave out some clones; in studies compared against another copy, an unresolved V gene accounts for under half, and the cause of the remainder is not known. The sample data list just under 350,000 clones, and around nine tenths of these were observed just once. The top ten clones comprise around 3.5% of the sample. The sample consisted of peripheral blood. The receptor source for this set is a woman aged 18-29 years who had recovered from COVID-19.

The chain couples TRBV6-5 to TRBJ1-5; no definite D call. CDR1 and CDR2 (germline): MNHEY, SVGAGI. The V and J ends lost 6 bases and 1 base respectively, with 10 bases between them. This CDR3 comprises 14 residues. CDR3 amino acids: CASSRGASNQPQHF. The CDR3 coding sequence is TGTGCCAGCAGCCGAGGTGCGAGCAATCAGCCCCAGCATTTT.

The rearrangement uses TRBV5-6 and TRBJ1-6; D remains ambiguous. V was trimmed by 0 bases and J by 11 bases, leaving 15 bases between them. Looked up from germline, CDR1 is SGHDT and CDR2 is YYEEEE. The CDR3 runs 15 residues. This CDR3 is CASSLATQANPPLHF. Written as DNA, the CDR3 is TGTGCCAGCAGCTTGGCCACCCAGGCGAACCCACCCCTCCACTTT.

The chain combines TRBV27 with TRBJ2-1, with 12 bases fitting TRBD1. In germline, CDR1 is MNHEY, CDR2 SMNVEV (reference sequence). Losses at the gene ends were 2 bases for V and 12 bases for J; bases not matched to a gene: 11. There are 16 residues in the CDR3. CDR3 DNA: TGTGCCAGCAGTTTAGGCCCGGGACAGGGGGCAGGGGGGCAGTTCTTC. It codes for CASSLGPGQGAGGQFF.

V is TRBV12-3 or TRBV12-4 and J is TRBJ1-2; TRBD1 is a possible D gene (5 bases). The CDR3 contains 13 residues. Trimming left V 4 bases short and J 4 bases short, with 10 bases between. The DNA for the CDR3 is TGTGCCAGCAGTTCGACAGCACCCTATGGCTACACCTTC. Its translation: CASSSTAPYGYTF.

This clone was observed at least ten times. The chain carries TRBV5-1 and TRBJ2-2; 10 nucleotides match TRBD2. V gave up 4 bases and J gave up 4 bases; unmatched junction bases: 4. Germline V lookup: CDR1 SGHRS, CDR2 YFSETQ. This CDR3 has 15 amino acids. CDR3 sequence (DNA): TGCGCCAGCAGCGAAGCTAGCGGGAGCACCGGGGAGCTGTTTTTT. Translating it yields CASSEASGSTGELFF.

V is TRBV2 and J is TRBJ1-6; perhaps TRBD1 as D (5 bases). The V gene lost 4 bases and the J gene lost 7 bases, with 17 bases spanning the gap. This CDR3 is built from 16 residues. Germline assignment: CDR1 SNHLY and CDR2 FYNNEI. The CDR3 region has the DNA TGTGCCAGCAGTGCAGCCTTCAGGGTGGCGAATTCACCCCTCCACTTT. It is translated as CASSAAFRVANSPLHF.

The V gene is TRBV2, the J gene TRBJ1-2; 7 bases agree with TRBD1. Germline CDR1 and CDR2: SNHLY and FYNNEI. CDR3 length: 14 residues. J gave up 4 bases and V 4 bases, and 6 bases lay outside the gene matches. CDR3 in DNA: TGTGCCAGCAGTGGACAGGGAATCCTCTATGGCTACACCTTC. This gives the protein CASSGQGILYGYTF.

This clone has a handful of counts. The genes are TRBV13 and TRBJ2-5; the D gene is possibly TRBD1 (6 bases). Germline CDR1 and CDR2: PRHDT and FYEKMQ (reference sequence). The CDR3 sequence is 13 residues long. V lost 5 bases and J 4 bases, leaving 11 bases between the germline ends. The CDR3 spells CASSPGQIETQYF. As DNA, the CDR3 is TGTGCCAGCAGCCCTGGACAGATAGAGACCCAGTACTTC.

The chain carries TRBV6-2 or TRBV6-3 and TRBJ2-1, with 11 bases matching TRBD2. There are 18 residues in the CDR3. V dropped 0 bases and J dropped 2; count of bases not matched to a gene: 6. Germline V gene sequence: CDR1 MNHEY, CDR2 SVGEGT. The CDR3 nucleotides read TGTGCCAGCAGTTACTCGCTGACTAGCGGGATAACCTACAATGAGCAGTTCTTC. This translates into CASSYSLTSGITYNEQFF.

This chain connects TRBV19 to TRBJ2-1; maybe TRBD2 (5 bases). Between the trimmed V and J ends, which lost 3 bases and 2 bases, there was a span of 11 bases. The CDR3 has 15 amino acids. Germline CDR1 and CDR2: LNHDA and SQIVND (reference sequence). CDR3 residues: CASSIGGATYNEQFF. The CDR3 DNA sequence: TGTGCCAGTAGTATTGGAGGAGCCACCTACAATGAGCAGTTCTTC.

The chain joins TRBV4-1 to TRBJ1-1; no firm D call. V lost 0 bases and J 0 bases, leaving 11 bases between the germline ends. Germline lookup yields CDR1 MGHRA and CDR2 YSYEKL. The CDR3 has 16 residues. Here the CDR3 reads CASSQDLEGLNTEAFF. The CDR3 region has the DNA TGCGCCAGCAGCCAAGATCTAGAAGGCCTGAACACTGAAGCTTTCTTT.

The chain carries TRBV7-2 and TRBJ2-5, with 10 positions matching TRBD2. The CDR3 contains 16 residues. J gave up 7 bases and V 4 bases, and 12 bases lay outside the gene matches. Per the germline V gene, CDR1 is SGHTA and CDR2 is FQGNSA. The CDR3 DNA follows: TGTGCCAGCAGCTCCGGGACTAGCGTCGGATGGGGGACCCAGTACTTC. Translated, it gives CASSSGTSVGWGTQYF.